This entry describes one TCR beta chain. The sample belongs to a study of T cell clonotyping in hematopoietic cell transplantation. Produced via immunoSEQ multiplex PCR; TCRdb's table is partial and in-frame only. The data contain approximately 9,500 clones, around four fifths of them singletons. Germline V gene sequence: CDR1 SNHLY, CDR2 FYNNEI. V was clipped by 6 bases and J by 4 bases, with 12 bases between them. CDR3 length: 13 amino acids. The chain combines TRBV2 with TRBJ1-1, with D tentatively TRBD1 (5 bases). The sample here was PBMCs, taken 30 days after allogeneic stem cell transplant. This sequence was found in a female patient in her thirties or forties who had an allogeneic stem cell transplant from a related donor, so T cells may come from the graft donor. Some clones in this sample may be carry-over from other donors' samples. The CDR3 is CASRVGRGTEAFF. CDR3 coding DNA: TGTGCCAGCAGGGTTGGAAGGGGCACTGAAGCTTTCTTT.